This T cell receptor beta chain was identified during a study of cytomegalovirus exposure and HLA in healthy donors. The study's findings and limits: Confirmation was obtained in vitro that a few CMV-associated chains are specific for CMV antigens.

The CDR3 contains 14 residues. Germline CDR1 MNHEY, CDR2 SVGAGI. Trimming took 8 bases from V and 0 from J, leaving 8 bases between them. The table came from immunoSEQ multiplex PCR; TCRdb's copy has only in-frame clones and leaves some out. The data contain over 150,000 clones, less than 85% of them singletons. Concerning this clone: The antigen is unknown.

This rearrangement joins TRBV6-5 to TRBJ2-6, with D perhaps matching TRBD2 (6 bases). This receptor was taken from a man between 18 and 35 years old in good health and CMV-seropositive. Input material: PBMCs. The DNA for the CDR3 is TGTGCCAGCCGGGGGATCTCTGGGGCCAACGTCCTGACTTTC. It specifies CASRGISGANVLTF.